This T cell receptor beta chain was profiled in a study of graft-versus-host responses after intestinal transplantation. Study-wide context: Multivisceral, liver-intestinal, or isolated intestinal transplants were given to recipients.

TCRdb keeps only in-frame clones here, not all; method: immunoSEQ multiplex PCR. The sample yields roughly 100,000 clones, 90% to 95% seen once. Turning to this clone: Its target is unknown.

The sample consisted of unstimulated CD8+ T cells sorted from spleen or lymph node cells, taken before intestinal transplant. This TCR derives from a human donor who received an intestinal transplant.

The CDR3 sequence is CASSFDPRSAYYGYTF. DNA of the CDR3: TGTGCCAGCTCCTTCGACCCACGGTCAGCTTACTATGGCTACACCTTC. This chain connects TRBV7-9 to TRBJ1-2; D gene unclear. CDR1 and CDR2 (germline): SEHNR, FQNEAQ (reference sequence). Trimming pared 8 bases from V and 3 bases from J, leaving 22 bases between. The CDR3 covers 16 residues.